Described below is a single T cell receptor (beta chain) sequence and its context. J was trimmed by 4 bases and V by 1 base; bases with no gene match: 17. Per germline, CDR1 LGHNA and CDR2 YSLEER. This CDR3 is 19 amino acids long. A second PCR, run for roughly 7 to 11 cycles, used a sample-barcoded 5' primer plus a J-beta primer mix. TCRdb processed the 5' RACE reads anew with MiXCR; each CDR3 protein has one entry. The sample consists of about 830,000 distinct CDR3 sequences, less than 80% of them appearing once. This sample stems from a study of blood T cells in healthy people across ages. This TCR was recovered from a man aged 30-40 years in good health. This sequence joins TRBV4-3 and TRBJ2-3; 7 bases align to TRBD2. Sequenced material: blood. The CDR3 DNA follows: TGCGCCAGCAGCCAAGTCCGAAGCGGGGCTACGGCGGGCCCAGATACGCAGTATTTT. Its protein product is CASSQVRSGATAGPDTQYF.